The rows below give T cell receptor beta chains drawn from one sample of a study of neurological immune-mediated disorders. TCRdb ran MiXCR on the 5' RACE reads and lists one entry per CDR3 protein. The sample consists of roughly 47,000 distinct CDR3 sequences, around 4% of them appearing once. Sequencing was carried out using PBMCs. The receptors were gathered from a woman aged 55-69 years with multiple sclerosis. CDR3s include the opening cysteine and the closing phenylalanine or tryptophan. The D gene is left open where the match is weak. Clone size, where shown, is once, few, many, or a class for clones that have expanded.

clone_size	v_call	j_call	d_call	cdr3_nt	cdr3_aa
-	TRBV9	TRBJ2-3	TRBD1	TGTGCCAGCAGCCCCCGACAGGGGGCTAGCACAGATACGCAGTATTTT	CASSPRQGASTDTQYF
many	TRBV7-9	TRBJ1-3	-	TGTGCCAGCAGCTTAGTAAAAGGAAAGACAGGCTCTGGAAACACCATATATTTT	CASSLVKGKTGSGNTIYF
few	TRBV7-2	TRBJ1-2	TRBD1	TGTGCCAGCAGCCTAGACAGGGCTCCTAACTATGGCTACACCTTC	CASSLDRAPNYGYTF
medium-sized	TRBV5-1	TRBJ2-7	-	TGCGCCAGCAGCTTGGAAGCCAGTTCCTACGAGCAGTACTTC	CASSLEASSYEQYF
-	TRBV5-5	TRBJ2-2	-	TGTGCCAGCAGCCCCCGGTCAGGGGTTACCGGGGAGCTGTTTTTT	CASSPRSGVTGELFF
-	TRBV4-3	TRBJ2-4	-	TGCGCCAGCAGCCAAGATTGGCCTAAAAACATTCAGTACTTC	CASSQDWPKNIQYF
many	TRBV5-1	TRBJ1-2	-	TGCGCCAGCAGCTTGATGGCCGGGGGCGTTGGTGGCTACACCTTC	CASSLMAGGVGGYTF
many	TRBV4-3	TRBJ2-1	-	TGCGCCAGCAGCCAAGATAGGTCTATTGAGCAGTTCTTC	CASSQDRSIEQFF
many	TRBV5-1	TRBJ2-3	-	TGTGCCAGCAGCTTTGGGGGAAGCACAGATACGCAGTATTTT	CASSFGGSTDTQYF
many	TRBV20-1	TRBJ2-7	-	TGCAGTGCTAGAGATCACTACTACGAGCAGTACTTC	CSARDHYYEQYF
few	TRBV12-3/TRBV12-4	TRBJ1-2	-	TGTGCCAGCAGTTTTTGGGCAGGGAGTGGCTACACCTTC	CASSFWAGSGYTF
many	TRBV20-1	TRBJ1-4	TRBD1	TGCAGTGCAACAGGGGCCCTCCGGGGGGGCGAAAAACTGTTTTTT	CSATGALRGGEKLFF
many	TRBV12-3/TRBV12-4	TRBJ2-4	TRBD1	TGTGCCAGCAGTTTAGAAGCTGGGACAGCAAACATTCAGTACTTC	CASSLEAGTANIQYF
-	TRBV7-2	TRBJ2-1	-	TGTGCCAGCAGCCTACAGCGGGCTAAATACAATGAGCAGTTCTTC	CASSLQRAKYNEQFF
-	TRBV5-1	TRBJ2-3	-	TGCGCCAGCAGCGACCAGGGCGATACGCAGTATTTT	CASSDQGDTQYF
many	TRBV25-1	TRBJ1-4	TRBD1	TGTGCCAGCAGTGAAGGACAGGGTTTGGCTGAAAAACTGTTTTTT	CASSEGQGLAEKLFF
few	TRBV20-1	TRBJ1-1	TRBD1	TGCAGTGCTAGAGATCGGGCACAGGGGCGGAACACTGAAGCTTTCTTT	CSARDRAQGRNTEAFF
few	TRBV25-1	TRBJ1-4	-	TGTGCCAGCAGTGAAAGGTTGGGGATAGGGGGTGAAAAACTGTTTTTT	CASSERLGIGGEKLFF
-	TRBV10-3	TRBJ1-1	-	TGTGCCATCAGACAACAGGGAATGAACACTGAAGCTTTCTTT	CAIRQQGMNTEAFF
few	TRBV20-1	TRBJ1-1	-	TGCAGTGCTAGTGAGCACGAGGCCGAAGCTTTCTTT	CSASEHEAEAFF
many	TRBV5-1	TRBJ1-1	-	TGCGCCAGCAGCTTGGAAGGCGTCAACCTGAACACTGAAGCTTTCTTT	CASSLEGVNLNTEAFF
many	TRBV15	TRBJ2-7	-	TGTGCCACCAGCAGAGAATGGAGACGCGAGCAGTACTTC	CATSREWRREQYF
-	TRBV6-2/TRBV6-3	TRBJ1-3	TRBD1	TGTGCCAGCAGTACACGGGACAGGACATTCGGAAACACCATATATTTT	CASSTRDRTFGNTIYF
many	TRBV6-5	TRBJ2-2	-	TGTGCCAGCAGTTACTCGTCGAGGGTGGAGCTGTTTTTT	CASSYSSRVELFF
many	TRBV7-8	TRBJ2-1	TRBD2	TGTGCCAGCAGCTTAAAACTAGCGGGGCACGGGGGTGAGCAGTTCTTC	CASSLKLAGHGGEQFF
many	TRBV10-3	TRBJ1-1	-	TGTGCCATCAGTAGGAGCGGGAACACTGAAGCTTTCTTT	CAISRSGNTEAFF
many	TRBV29-1	TRBJ2-7	TRBD1	TGCAGCGTGGGACAGGGCTTATCCGAGCAGTACTTC	CSVGQGLSEQYF
many	TRBV6-5	TRBJ2-2	-	TGTGCCAGCAGTTCCCCCCGTCTGAACACCGGGGAGCTGTTTTTT	CASSSPRLNTGELFF
many	TRBV5-5	TRBJ2-4	-	TGTGCCAGCACCCCTGGGACCCCAGGGCTTATTCAGTACTTC	CASTPGTPGLIQYF
many	TRBV9	TRBJ2-5	TRBD2	TGTGCCAGCAGCGTCGGACTAGCGGGAGGGCAAGAGACCCAGTACTTC	CASSVGLAGGQETQYF
few	TRBV7-2	TRBJ2-7	TRBD2	TGTGCCAGCAGCCCGGGACTAGCGGCCCACGAGCAGTACTTC	CASSPGLAAHEQYF
-	TRBV20-1	TRBJ2-3	TRBD2	TGCGGTGCTAGAGATAGACGTTTGGCGGGAGGTTCGCAGTATTTT	CGARDRRLAGGSQYF
many	TRBV14	TRBJ1-6	-	TGTGCCAGCAGCCAAATTAATTCACCCCTCCACTTT	CASSQINSPLHF
many	TRBV5-1	TRBJ2-1	-	TGCGCCAGCAGCTTGGGTGGCAGGGGAATCGATGAGCAGTTCTTC	CASSLGGRGIDEQFF
many	TRBV6-6	TRBJ2-7	-	TGTGCCAGCAGTTCATCAATCCTCTACGAGCAGTACTTC	CASSSSILYEQYF
few	TRBV5-1	TRBJ1-2	TRBD1	TGCGCCAGCAGCTTCGACAGGGCGGGTGGCTACACCTTC	CASSFDRAGGYTF
-	TRBV14	TRBJ2-2	-	TGTGCCAGCAGCCAACTACGGGCCACCGGGGAGCTGTTTTTT	CASSQLRATGELFF
many	TRBV7-9	TRBJ2-1	-	TGTGCCAGCAGCTTGCCGGGAGTAACCTACAATGAGCAGTTCTTC	CASSLPGVTYNEQFF
many	TRBV12-3/TRBV12-4	TRBJ2-3	-	TGTGCCAGCAGTCCTTGGGCGGGCACAGATACGCAGTATTTT	CASSPWAGTDTQYF
many	TRBV29-1	TRBJ1-1	-	TGCAGCGGGGGGACGGTGAACACTGAAGCTTTCTTT	CSGGTVNTEAFF
few	TRBV3-1	TRBJ2-7	-	TGTGCCAGCAGCCAAGTCCTCGGGGCTGAGCAGTACTTC	CASSQVLGAEQYF
many	TRBV25-1	TRBJ1-4	TRBD1	TGTGCCACAGCTGACAGGGGGTATGAAAAACTGTTTTTT	CATADRGYEKLFF
many	TRBV4-1	TRBJ2-1	TRBD2	TGCGCCAGCGGGTTAGCGGGGGGATCGAATGAGCAGTTCTTC	CASGLAGGSNEQFF
-	TRBV5-1	TRBJ2-1	-	TGCGCCAGCAGCTACGGGACGATGGTTGGCAATGAGCAGTTCTTC	CASSYGTMVGNEQFF
many	TRBV29-1	TRBJ2-1	-	TGCAGCGTCCGGACTACAGGGTTGGAGCAGTTCTTC	CSVRTTGLEQFF
many	TRBV4-2	TRBJ1-2	-	TGTGCCAGCAGCCAAGTAGGGGACACCCTCTATGGCTACACCTTC	CASSQVGDTLYGYTF
many	TRBV20-1	TRBJ1-5	-	TGCAGTGCTAGCCGGGACACCCAAAATCAGCCCCAGCATTTT	CSASRDTQNQPQHF
few	TRBV5-1	TRBJ1-6	-	TGCGCCAGCAGCTCTGGACAGAATTACTTTAATTCACCCCTCAACTTT	CASSSGQNYFNSPLNF
many	TRBV20-1	TRBJ1-2	-	TGCAGTGCTAGAGATTGGAGCGAGGATGGCTACACCTTC	CSARDWSEDGYTF